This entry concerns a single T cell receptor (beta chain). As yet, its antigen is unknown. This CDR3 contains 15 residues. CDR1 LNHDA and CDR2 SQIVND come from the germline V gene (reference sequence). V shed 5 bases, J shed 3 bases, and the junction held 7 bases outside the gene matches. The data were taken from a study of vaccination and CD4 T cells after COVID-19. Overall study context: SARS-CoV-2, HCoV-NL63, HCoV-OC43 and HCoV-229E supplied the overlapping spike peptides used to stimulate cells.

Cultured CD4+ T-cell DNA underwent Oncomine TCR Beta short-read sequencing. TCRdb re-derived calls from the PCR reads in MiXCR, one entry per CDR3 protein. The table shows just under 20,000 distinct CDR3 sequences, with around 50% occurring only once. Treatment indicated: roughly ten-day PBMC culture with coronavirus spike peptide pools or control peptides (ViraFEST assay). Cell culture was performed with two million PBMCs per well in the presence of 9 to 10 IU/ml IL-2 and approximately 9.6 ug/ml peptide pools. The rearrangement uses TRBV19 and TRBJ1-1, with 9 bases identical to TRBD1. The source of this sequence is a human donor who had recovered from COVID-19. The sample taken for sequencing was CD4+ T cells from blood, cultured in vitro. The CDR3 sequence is CASSAFTGGHTEAFF. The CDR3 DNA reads TGTGCCAGTAGTGCCTTTACAGGGGGCCACACTGAAGCTTTCTTT.